This entry lists 25 T cell receptor beta chains sequenced from one sample in a study of CD8+ T cells in alopecia areata. RNA extraction was followed by reverse transcription into cDNA, which acted as the sequencing template. The repertoire was sequenced with immunoSEQ multiplex PCR; TCRdb's copy has only in-frame clones and lacks some. The sample consists of some 190,000 clones, approximately 51% of them appearing once. The treatment is: oral pan-JAK inhibitor, 5-10 mg twice daily. The sample consisted of CD8+ T cells sorted from blood, taken at roughly week 52, from a patient treated with tofacitinib. The receptors shown here come from a human donor with alopecia areata.

The chain links TRBV6-1 to TRBJ2-7; 7 bases agree with TRBD1. Germline CDR1 is MNHNS and CDR2 is SASEGT. V shed 9 bases and J 5 bases; nucleotides not matched to a gene: 10. The CDR3 spans 13 residues. The CDR3 sequence is CASRRQGTHEQYF. In DNA, the CDR3 is TGTGCCAGTAGGAGACAGGGTACCCACGAGCAGTACTTC.

The rearrangement uses TRBV6-1 and TRBJ2-7; TRBD1 matches at 10 bases. The CDR3 contains 15 residues. The ends lost 6 bases at V and 7 bases at J; junction bases unmatched: 12. The germline V gene has CDR1 MNHNS and CDR2 SASEGT. CDR3 amino acids: CASSAGQGFTREQYF. In DNA form, the CDR3 reads TGTGCCAGCAGCGCGGGACAGGGGTTCACAAGGGAGCAGTACTTC.

The chain links TRBV6-1 to TRBJ2-7; D gene ambiguous. Trimming removed 1 base from V and 6 bases from J, with 4 bases in between. From germline, CDR1 is MNHNS and CDR2 SASEGT. The CDR3 is 11 amino acids. CDR3 region: CASSEGVEQYF. As DNA, the CDR3 is TGTGCCAGCAGTGAAGGGGTCGAGCAGTACTTC.

The rearrangement joins TRBV18 to TRBJ1-5; 9 bases are shared with TRBD1. Germline V gives CDR1 KGHSH, CDR2 LQKENI. V lost 3 bases and J lost 7; bases outside the gene matches: 7. This CDR3 comprises 15 residues. The CDR3 is CASSPSRQGVQPQHF. As DNA, the CDR3 is TGTGCCAGCTCACCCTCCCGACAGGGGGTACAGCCCCAGCATTTT. The full variable domain, rest sourced from reference TRBV18 and TRBJ1-5, is NAGVMQNPRHLVRRRGQEARLRCSPMKGHSHVYWYRQLPEEGLKFMVYLQKENIIDESGMPKERFSAEFPKEGPSILRIQQVVRGDSAAYFCASSPSRQGVQPQHFGDGTRLSIL.

This clone has only a few counts. The chain recombines TRBV4-1 with TRBJ1-2; D not certain. The length of the CDR3 is 15 residues. Trimming cost V 4 bases and J 9 bases, with 21 bases left between them. Germline V gene sequence: CDR1 MGHRA, CDR2 YSYEKL. The CDR3: CASSRGSSSTLSYTF. In DNA form, the CDR3 reads TGCGCCAGCAGCCGCGGGTCCTCTTCCACTTTAAGCTACACCTTC.

This chain uses TRBV18 with TRBJ2-3, with D unclear. This CDR3 region has 14 residues. Trimming stripped 3 bases from V and 4 bases from J, with 11 bases between. The germline gives CDR1 KGHSH, CDR2 LQKENI. Here the CDR3 reads CASSPMGSSDTQYF. As DNA, the CDR3 is TGTGCCAGCTCACCCATGGGTTCATCAGATACGCAGTATTTT. The full variable domain, rest sourced from reference TRBV18 and TRBJ2-3, is NAGVMQNPRHLVRRRGQEARLRCSPMKGHSHVYWYRQLPEEGLKFMVYLQKENIIDESGMPKERFSAEFPKEGPSILRIQQVVRGDSAAYFCASSPMGSSDTQYFGPGTRLTVL.

This clone was seen only a few times. V gene TRBV4-3 combines with J gene TRBJ2-1; D gene ambiguous. CDR1 is LGHNA and CDR2 is YSLEER in the germline V gene. Trimming stripped 0 bases from V and 4 bases from J, with 4 bases between. The CDR3 is 13 residues long. CDR3: CASSQEMYNEQFF. CDR3 DNA sequence: TGCGCCAGCAGCCAAGAGATGTACAATGAGCAGTTCTTC.

The rearrangement uses TRBV25-1 and TRBJ1-1; D is perhaps TRBD1 (6 bases). The V end was cut by 3 bases, the J end by 4 bases, with 12 bases between. The CDR3 loop spans 14 amino acids. Germline V gene sequence: CDR1 MGHDK, CDR2 SYGVNS. CDR3 amino acids: CASSELRGGTEAFF. The DNA for the CDR3 is TGTGCCAGCAGTGAGTTAAGGGGGGGCACTGAAGCTTTCTTT.

This clone was observed a few times. At the DNA level, this CDR3 is encoded by other sequences in the same sample as well. This chain connects TRBV7-9 to TRBJ2-2; 7 bases fit TRBD2. The CDR3 is 15 residues long. Losses at the gene ends were 1 base for V and 4 bases for J; bases not matched to a gene: 3. The germline gives CDR1 SEHNR, CDR2 FQNEAQ (reference sequence). The chain's CDR3 is CASSLGLALTGELFF. In DNA, the CDR3 is TGTGCCAGCAGCTTAGGACTAGCCCTCACCGGGGAGCTGTTTTTT.

DNA for the CDR3: TGCGCCAGCAGCTTGGTTGTCAGGACCTATGGCTACACCTTC. This gives the protein CASSLVVRTYGYTF. The chain has TRBV5-1 and TRBJ1-2; D uncertain. This CDR3 contains 14 residues. From germline, CDR1 is SGHRS and CDR2 YFSETQ. Between the trimmed V and J ends, which lost 0 bases and 4 bases, there was a span of 10 bases.

The chain has TRBV15 and TRBJ2-5, with 7 bases aligning to TRBD2. With V trimmed by 0 bases and J by 5 bases, 9 bases remained unmatched. CDR1 LNHNV and CDR2 YYDKDF come from the germline V gene (reference sequence). The CDR3 spans 16 residues. The CDR3 protein is CATSRDVGLAAETQYF. The DNA for the CDR3 is TGTGCCACCAGCAGAGATGTTGGCCTAGCGGCGGAGACCCAGTACTTC.

This rearrangement joins TRBV7-9 to TRBJ2-3; maybe TRBD1 (5 bases). Germline lookup yields CDR1 SEHNR and CDR2 FQNEAQ (reference sequence). With 5 bases removed from V and 10 bases from J, the gap between germline ends came to 13 bases. This CDR3 contains 12 residues. CDR3 sequence: CASSLQQGAQYF. CDR3 nucleotide sequence: TGTGCCAGCAGCCTCCAACAAGGGGCGCAGTATTTT.

This rearrangement joins TRBV27 to TRBJ1-5; D might be TRBD1 (5 bases). V lost 2 bases, J lost 5 bases, and 10 bases lay in between. The CDR3 is 14 amino acids. Germline-derived CDR1 and CDR2 are MNHEY and SMNVEV (reference sequence). The CDR3 protein is CASSLRWGYQPQHF. The CDR3 nucleotides read TGTGCCAGCAGTTTAAGATGGGGGTATCAGCCCCAGCATTTT.

The rearrangement uses TRBV20-1 and TRBJ2-3; no clear D. V lost 7 bases and J 4 bases, leaving 3 bases between the germline ends. The CDR3 runs to 9 residues. The V gene's germline CDR1 is DFQATT and CDR2 SNEGSKA (reference sequence). CDR3 amino acids: CSVADTQYF. The DNA of the CDR3 is TGCAGTGTAGCAGATACGCAGTATTTT.

This clone has just a few counts. The V and J genes are TRBV29-1 and TRBJ2-1; D may be TRBD2 (5 bases). The CDR3 runs 12 residues. Germline V lookup: CDR1 SQVTM, CDR2 ANQGSEA. Trimming stripped 7 bases from V and 5 bases from J, with 12 bases between. CDR3 in amino acids: CSGVDGNNEQFF. The CDR3 bases are TGCAGCGGAGTGGACGGGAACAATGAGCAGTTCTTC.

The chain joins TRBV5-6 to TRBJ1-2, with D perhaps matching TRBD1 (6 bases). CDR1 SGHDT and CDR2 YYEEEE come from the germline V gene. V was clipped by 0 bases and J by 6 bases, with 9 bases between them. The CDR3 is made up of 13 amino acids. The CDR3 DNA is TGTGCCAGCAGCTTGGATGGGGGCCATGGCTACACCTTC. The encoded protein is CASSLDGGHGYTF.

This clone occurred once. J is TRBJ2-7 and V is TRBV9, with a possible D match to TRBD2 (5 bases). The germline gives CDR1 SGDLS, CDR2 YYNGEE. The ends were cut back, 2 bases at V and 0 bases at J, with 12 bases in the middle. The CDR3 totals 15 residues. The CDR3 spells CASSVNAGSSYEQYF. CDR3 coding DNA: TGTGCCAGCAGCGTGAATGCTGGGAGCTCCTACGAGCAGTACTTC.

The genes are TRBV27 and TRBJ2-7; D is perhaps TRBD1 (5 bases). This CDR3 region has 15 residues. The germline V gene encodes CDR1 MNHEY and CDR2 SMNVEV (reference sequence). V dropped 3 bases and J dropped 2 bases, with 14 bases sitting between them. CDR3 in amino acids: CASSLSLGAAYEQYF. The CDR3 coding sequence is TGTGCCAGCAGTTTGTCTTTAGGGGCTGCCTACGAGCAGTACTTC.

V is TRBV27 and J is TRBJ2-7, with 10 positions matching TRBD1. CDR1 is MNHEY and CDR2 is SMNVEV in the germline V gene (reference sequence). J gave up 4 bases and V 5 bases, and 5 bases lay outside the gene matches. The CDR3 is 14 amino acids. DNA for the CDR3: TGTGCCAGCAGTCAGACAGGGGGCAGTTACGAGCAGTACTTC. Translated, it gives CASSQTGGSYEQYF.

The chain carries TRBV27 and TRBJ1-5; 9 bases align to TRBD1. Germline V gene data show CDR1 as MNHEY and CDR2 as SMNVEV (reference sequence). The CDR3 has 15 residues. The J segment lost 2 bases and the V segment lost 6 bases, leaving 5 bases of the junction unmatched. CDR3 sequence (DNA): TGTGCCAGCAGGCGGACAGGGGAAGGCAATCAGCCCCAGCATTTT. Its protein is CASRRTGEGNQPQHF.

This chain connects TRBV13 to TRBJ2-5; D may be TRBD1 (6 bases). The CDR3 is 14 residues long. V was shortened by 5 bases and J by 2 bases, with 12 bases between the two germline ends. Per germline, CDR1 PRHDT and CDR2 FYEKMQ (reference sequence). Here the CDR3 reads CASSTRTAQETQYF. The CDR3 DNA reads TGTGCCAGCAGCACACGGACAGCTCAAGAGACCCAGTACTTC.

The V gene is TRBV5-6, the J gene TRBJ2-3, with D possibly being TRBD2 (5 bases). V lost 0 bases and J lost 2, with 7 bases in between. The CDR3 loop spans 14 amino acids. Germline V gene sequence: CDR1 SGHDT, CDR2 YYEEEE. CDR3 nucleotide sequence: TGTGCCAGCAGCTTGGGGGGAGCCACAGATACGCAGTATTTT. This sequence encodes CASSLGGATDTQYF.

CDR3: CASTLDRSNEYTF. For the CDR3, the DNA is TGTGCCAGCACCCTGGACAGGTCCAACGAGTACACCTTC. This chain joins TRBV5-4 and TRBJ1-2, with 7 positions matching TRBD1. Germline V CDR1 and CDR2: SGHNT, YYREEE (reference sequence). There are 13 residues in the CDR3. V gave up 6 bases and J gave up 11 bases; unmatched junction bases: 13.

The count of this clone is one. The rearrangement links TRBV4-1 to TRBJ2-2; 7 nucleotides align to TRBD2. V shed 4 bases, J shed 6 bases, and the junction held 11 bases outside the gene matches. Per germline, CDR1 MGHRA and CDR2 YSYEKL. The CDR3 spans 16 residues. The CDR3 DNA reads as TGCGCCAGCAGCCCCTACCTAGCGGTTCTCGCCGGGGAGCTGTTTTTT. Translation: CASSPYLAVLAGELFF.

The chain couples TRBV5-1 to TRBJ1-2; D uncertain. There are 15 residues in the CDR3. Per the germline V gene, CDR1 is SGHRS and CDR2 is YFSETQ. V was trimmed by 0 bases and J by 6 bases, leaving 15 bases between them. CDR3 in DNA: TGCGCCAGCAGCTTGGTTCCGGGTCTAGCAGATGGCTACACCTTC. Translating gives CASSLVPGLADGYTF.